This TCR beta chain was identified during a study of shared clonotypes between healthy human individuals. The wider study: Donors had three CD4 naive, three CD4 memory, two CD8 naive and one CD8 memory plate apiece. Study outcomes and limitations: The study found roughly 5% of naive CD4 clonotypes shared across a handful of donors. It was the non-shared clonotypes that had lower generation probabilities than clonotypes shared by all four donors.

Across several immunoSEQ plates, the genomic DNA of each subset was split evenly. Clones were sequenced by immunoSEQ multiplex PCR, and TCRdb holds only the in-frame ones, with some missing. Among around 550,000 clones, roughly 96% were seen once, and the ten largest hold 0.11%. V lost 4 bases to trimming and J lost 8 bases, with 18 bases between them. Germline CDR1 and CDR2: SGDLS and YYNGEE. The CDR3 covers 15 residues. Remarks on this clone: Its specificity is unknown.

Naive-designated CD8 cells lacked CD45RO, were positively enriched for CCR7, and omitted terminally differentiated effector memory CD45RA+ cells. The chain has TRBV9 and TRBJ1-4, with D perhaps matching TRBD1 (5 bases). Sequencing was done on a sample of naive CD8+ T cells sorted from blood. The origin of this receptor is a woman in her 30s in good health. CDR3 DNA: TGTGCCAGCAGCTCCCGGGGGATCCGAGACGAAAAACTGTTTTTT. It translates to CASSSRGIRDEKLFF.